This T cell receptor (beta chain) was recovered during a study of blood T cell repertoires in COVID-19. Study at large: Acute and convalescent COVID-19 specimens originated in the United States, Italy and Spain.

In the authors' workflow: How many nucleated cells were present was estimated from reference gene primer amplification. Some clones are missing from TCRdb's copy, which holds only in-frame ones; the method was immunoSEQ multiplex PCR. The V and J calls and clone size are taken from that table; D and trimming were inferred from the DNA. The repertoire holds approximately 240,000 clones, with more than 80% as singletons. This clone has only one observation. CDR3 length: 14 amino acids. CDR1 is MNHEY and CDR2 is SVGAGI in the germline V gene. Trimming took 0 bases from V and 5 from J, leaving 10 bases between them.

The chain couples TRBV6-5 to TRBJ2-5, with TRBD1 as a possible D gene (5 bases). Sequenced input: peripheral blood. This TCR was recovered from a human donor in a cohort sampled during active COVID-19. CDR3 DNA: TGTGCCAGCAGTTACTCGAGGACATTGGAGACCCAGTACTTC. It is translated as CASSYSRTLETQYF.